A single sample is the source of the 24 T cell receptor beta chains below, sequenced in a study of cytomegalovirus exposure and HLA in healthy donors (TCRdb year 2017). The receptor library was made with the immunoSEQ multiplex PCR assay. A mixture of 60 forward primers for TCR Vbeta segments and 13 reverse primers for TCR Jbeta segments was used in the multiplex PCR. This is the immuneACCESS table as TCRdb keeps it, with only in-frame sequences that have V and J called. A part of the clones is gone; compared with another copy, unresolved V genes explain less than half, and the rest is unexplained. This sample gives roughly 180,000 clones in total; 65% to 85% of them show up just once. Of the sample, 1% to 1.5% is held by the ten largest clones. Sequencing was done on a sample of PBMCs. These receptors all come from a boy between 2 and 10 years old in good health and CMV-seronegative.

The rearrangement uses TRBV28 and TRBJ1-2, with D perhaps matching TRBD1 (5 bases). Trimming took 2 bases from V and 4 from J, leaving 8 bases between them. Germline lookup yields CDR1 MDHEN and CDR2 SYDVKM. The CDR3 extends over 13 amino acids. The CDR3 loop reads CASSLRGAYGYTF. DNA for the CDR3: TGTGCCAGCAGTTTAAGGGGTGCCTATGGCTACACCTTC.

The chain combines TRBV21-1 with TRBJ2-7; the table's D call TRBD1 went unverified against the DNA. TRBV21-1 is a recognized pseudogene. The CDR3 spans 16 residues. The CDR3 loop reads CASSKIWTMGKYEQYV. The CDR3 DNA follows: TGTGCCAGCAGCAAAATATGGACAATGGGTAAGTACGAGCAGTACGTC.

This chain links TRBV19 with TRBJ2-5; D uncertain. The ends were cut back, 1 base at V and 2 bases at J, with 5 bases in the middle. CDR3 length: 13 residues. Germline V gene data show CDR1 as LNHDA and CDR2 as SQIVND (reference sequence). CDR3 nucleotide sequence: TGTGCCAGTAGTATAGGTTCTCAAGAGACCCAGTACTTC. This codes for CASSIGSQETQYF.

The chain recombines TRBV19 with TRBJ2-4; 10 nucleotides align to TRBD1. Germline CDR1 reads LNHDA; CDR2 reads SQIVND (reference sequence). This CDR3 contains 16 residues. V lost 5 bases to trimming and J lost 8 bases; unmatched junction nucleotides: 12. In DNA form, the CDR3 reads TGTGCCAGTAGTGATCGACAGGGGGCAACTGGGGACATTCAGTACTTC. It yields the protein CASSDRQGATGDIQYF.

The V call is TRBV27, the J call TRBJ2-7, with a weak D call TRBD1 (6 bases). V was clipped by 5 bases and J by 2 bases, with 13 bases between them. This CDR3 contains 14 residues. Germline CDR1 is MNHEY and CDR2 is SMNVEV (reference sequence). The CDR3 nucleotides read TGTGCCAGCAGTCGGTCCAGGACAGCCTACGAGCAGTACTTC. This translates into CASSRSRTAYEQYF.

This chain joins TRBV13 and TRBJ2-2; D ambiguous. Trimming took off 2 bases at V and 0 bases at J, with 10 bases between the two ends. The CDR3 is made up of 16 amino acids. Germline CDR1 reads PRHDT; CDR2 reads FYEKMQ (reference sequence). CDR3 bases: TGTGCCAGCAGCTTATCCCCGCTACCGAACACCGGGGAGCTGTTTTTT. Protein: CASSLSPLPNTGELFF.

CDR3 protein: CASSQARGRYQETQYF. As DNA, the CDR3 is TGTGCCAGCAGCCAAGCGCGGGGCCGGTACCAAGAGACCCAGTACTTC. V is TRBV4-2 and J is TRBJ2-5, with D perhaps matching TRBD2 (6 bases). The CDR3 is 16 amino acids. The V gene lost 1 base and the J gene lost 0 bases, with 12 bases spanning the gap. The germline V gene has CDR1 LGHNA and CDR2 YNFKEQ.

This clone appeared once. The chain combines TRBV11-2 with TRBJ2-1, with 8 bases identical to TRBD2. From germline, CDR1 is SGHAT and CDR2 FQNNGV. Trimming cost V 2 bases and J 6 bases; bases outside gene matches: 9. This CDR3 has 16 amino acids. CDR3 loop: CASSLNPGGQGNEQFF. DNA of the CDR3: TGTGCCAGCAGCTTAAACCCGGGGGGGCAAGGCAATGAGCAGTTCTTC.

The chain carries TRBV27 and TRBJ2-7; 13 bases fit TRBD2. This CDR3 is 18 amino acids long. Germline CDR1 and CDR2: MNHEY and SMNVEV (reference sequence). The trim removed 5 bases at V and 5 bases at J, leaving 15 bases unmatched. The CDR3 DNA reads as TGTGCCAGCAGTCGAAGGGGAGACAGACTAGCGGGAGGAAACGAGCAGTACTTC. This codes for CASSRRGDRLAGGNEQYF.

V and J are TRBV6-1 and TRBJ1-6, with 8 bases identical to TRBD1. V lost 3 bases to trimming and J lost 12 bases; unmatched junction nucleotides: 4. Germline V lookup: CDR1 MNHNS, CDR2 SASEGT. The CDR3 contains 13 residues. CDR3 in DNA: TGTGCCAGCAGTGACAGGGGGCGCTTACCCCTCCACTTT. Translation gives CASSDRGRLPLHF.

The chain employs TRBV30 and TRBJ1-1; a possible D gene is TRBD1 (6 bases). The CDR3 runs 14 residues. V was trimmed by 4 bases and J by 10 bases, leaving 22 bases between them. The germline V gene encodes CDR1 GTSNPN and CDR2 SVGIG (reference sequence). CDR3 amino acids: CAWNTGLQGLGAFF. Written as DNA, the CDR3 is TGTGCCTGGAATACTGGTTTACAGGGCTTGGGAGCTTTCTTT.

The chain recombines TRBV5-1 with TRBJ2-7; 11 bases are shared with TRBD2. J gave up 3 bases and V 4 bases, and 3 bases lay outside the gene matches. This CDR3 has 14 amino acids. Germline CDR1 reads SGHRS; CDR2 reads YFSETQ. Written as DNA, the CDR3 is TGCGCCAGCAGCCTGACTAGCGGGAACTACGAGCAGTACTTC. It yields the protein CASSLTSGNYEQYF. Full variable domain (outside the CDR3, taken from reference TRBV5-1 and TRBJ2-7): KAGVTQTPRYLIKTRGQQVTLSCSPISGHRSVSWYQQTPGQGLQFLFEYFSETQRNKGNFPGRFSGRQFSNSRSEMNVSTLELGDSALYLCASSLTSGNYEQYFGPGTRLTVT.

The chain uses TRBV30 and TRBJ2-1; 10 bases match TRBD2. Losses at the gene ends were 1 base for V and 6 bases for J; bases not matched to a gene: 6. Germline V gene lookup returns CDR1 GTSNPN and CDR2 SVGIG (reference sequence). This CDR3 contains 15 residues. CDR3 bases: TGTGCCTGGAGTGATGCTAGCGGGAGTCTCAATGAGCAGTTCTTC. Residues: CAWSDASGSLNEQFF.

CDR3 protein: CASSGGTDATYEQYF. CDR3 nucleotide sequence: TGCGCCAGCAGCGGAGGGACAGATGCTACCTACGAGCAGTACTTC. V usage is TRBV5-1 and J usage is TRBJ2-5; weak D call: TRBD1 (7 bases). The J call may be mistaken, given a closer DNA end match to TRBJ2-7. Germline lookup yields CDR1 SGHRS and CDR2 YFSETQ. The CDR3 has 15 residues.

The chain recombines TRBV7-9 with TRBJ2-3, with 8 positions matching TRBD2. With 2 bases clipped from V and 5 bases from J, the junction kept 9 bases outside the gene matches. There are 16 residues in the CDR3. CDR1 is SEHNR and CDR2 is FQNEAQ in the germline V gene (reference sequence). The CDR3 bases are TGTGCCAGCAGCTTACGAGCGGGAGCAAATATAGATACGCAGTATTTT. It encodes CASSLRAGANIDTQYF.

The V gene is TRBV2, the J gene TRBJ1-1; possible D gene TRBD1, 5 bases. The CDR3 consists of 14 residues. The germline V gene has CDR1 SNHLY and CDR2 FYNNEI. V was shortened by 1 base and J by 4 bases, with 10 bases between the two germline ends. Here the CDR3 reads CASSEGGSGTEAFF. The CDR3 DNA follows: TGTGCCAGCAGTGAAGGGGGCTCGGGCACTGAAGCTTTCTTT.

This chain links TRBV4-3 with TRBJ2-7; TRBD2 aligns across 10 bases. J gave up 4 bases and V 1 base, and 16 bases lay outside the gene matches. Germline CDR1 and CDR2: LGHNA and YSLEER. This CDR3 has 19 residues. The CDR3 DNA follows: TGCGCCAGCAGCCAAGGCGGGGGGGCTCTAGCGGGAGTGCCTTACGAGCAGTACTTC. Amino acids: CASSQGGGALAGVPYEQYF.

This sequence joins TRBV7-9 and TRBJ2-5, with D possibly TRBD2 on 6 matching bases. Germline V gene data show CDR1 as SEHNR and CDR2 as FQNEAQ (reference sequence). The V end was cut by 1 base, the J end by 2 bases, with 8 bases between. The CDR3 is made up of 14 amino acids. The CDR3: CASSLVGGQETQYF. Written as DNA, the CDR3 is TGTGCCAGCAGCTTAGTGGGGGGTCAAGAGACCCAGTACTTC.

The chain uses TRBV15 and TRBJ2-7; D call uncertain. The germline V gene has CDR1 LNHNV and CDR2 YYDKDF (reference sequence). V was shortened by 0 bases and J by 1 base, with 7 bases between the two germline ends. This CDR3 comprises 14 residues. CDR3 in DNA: TGTGCCACCAGCAGAGAAGCAAGATCCTACGAGCAGTACTTC. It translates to CATSREARSYEQYF.

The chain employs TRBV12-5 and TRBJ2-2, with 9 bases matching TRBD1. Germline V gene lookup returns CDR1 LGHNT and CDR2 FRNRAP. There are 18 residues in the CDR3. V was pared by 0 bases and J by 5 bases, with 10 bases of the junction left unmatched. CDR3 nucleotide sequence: TGTGCTAGTGGTTTGGTCCTCACCGGACAGGGGACGACCGGGGAGCTGTTTTTT. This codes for CASGLVLTGQGTTGELFF.

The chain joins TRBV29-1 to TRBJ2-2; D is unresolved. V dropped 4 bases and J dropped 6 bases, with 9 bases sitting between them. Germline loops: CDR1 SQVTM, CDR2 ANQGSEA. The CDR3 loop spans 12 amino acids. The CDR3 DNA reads TGCAGCGTTGGCTCTATTGCCGGGGAGCTGTTTTTT. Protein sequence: CSVGSIAGELFF.

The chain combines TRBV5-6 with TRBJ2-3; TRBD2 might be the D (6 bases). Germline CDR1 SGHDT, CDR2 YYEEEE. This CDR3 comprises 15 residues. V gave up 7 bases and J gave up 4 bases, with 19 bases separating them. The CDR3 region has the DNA TGTGCCAGCGGACCCAGCGGCGGGGCGGCAGATACGCAGTATTTT. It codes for CASGPSGGAADTQYF.

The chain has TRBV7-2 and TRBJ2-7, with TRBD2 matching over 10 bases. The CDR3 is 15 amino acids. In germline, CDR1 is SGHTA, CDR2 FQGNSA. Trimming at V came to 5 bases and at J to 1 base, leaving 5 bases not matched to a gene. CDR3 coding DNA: TGTGCCAGCAGCCCTCAGCGGGAGGGATCCTACGAGCAGTACTTC. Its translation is CASSPQREGSYEQYF.

The CDR3 DNA sequence: TGTGCTAGTGGGCCAGGACTAGCGGGGGGTCCGCAGACCCAGTACTTC. Encoded protein: CASGPGLAGGPQTQYF. The chain links TRBV12-5 to TRBJ2-5, with 14 bases identical to TRBD2. The germline CDR1 and CDR2 sequences are LGHNT and FRNRAP. J gave up 6 bases and V 6 bases, and 9 bases lay outside the gene matches. This CDR3 region has 16 residues.